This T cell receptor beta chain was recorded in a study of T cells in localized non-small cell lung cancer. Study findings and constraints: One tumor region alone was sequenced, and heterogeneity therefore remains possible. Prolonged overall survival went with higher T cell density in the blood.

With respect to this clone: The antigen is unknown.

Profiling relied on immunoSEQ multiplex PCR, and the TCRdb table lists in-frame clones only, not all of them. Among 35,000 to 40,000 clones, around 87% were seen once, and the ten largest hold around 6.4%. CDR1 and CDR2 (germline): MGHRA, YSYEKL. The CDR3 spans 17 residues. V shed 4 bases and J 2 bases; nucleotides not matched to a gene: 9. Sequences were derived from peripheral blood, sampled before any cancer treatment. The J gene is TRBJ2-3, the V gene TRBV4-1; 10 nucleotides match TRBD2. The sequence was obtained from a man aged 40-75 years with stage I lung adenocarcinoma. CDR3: CASSPPLLAGVTDTQYF. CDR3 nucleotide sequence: TGCGCCAGCAGCCCACCCCTTCTAGCGGGAGTCACAGATACGCAGTATTTT.